Listed below are T cell receptor beta chains from one sample, sequenced in a study of CD8 T cells in ankylosing spondylitis. MiXCR was run by TCRdb on the 5' RACE reads, yielding one entry per CDR3 protein. The table has approximately 250,000 distinct CDR3 sequences, approximately 8.4% seen once. The sample consisted of blood, either unsorted or a sorted T cell fraction (not recorded which). These receptors were collected from a female donor with ankylosing spondylitis or in good health (not recorded which). Both conserved end residues are part of each CDR3. D genes are given only for firm matches. Size tells how often a clone was seen (once, few, many) or the class of an expanded clone, and some rows leave it out.

cdr3_aa cdr3_nt j_call v_call clone_size d_call
CASRRAGQSYEQYF TGTGCCAGCAGAAGAGCGGGGCAATCCTACGAGCAGTACTTC TRBJ2-7 TRBV28 many TRBD2
CASSRTSGRGAYEQYF TGTGCCAGCAGTCGGACTAGCGGGAGAGGAGCCTACGAGCAGTACTTC TRBJ2-7 TRBV27 many TRBD2
CSVDQGRTDEAFF TGCAGCGTTGACCAGGGTCGGACTGATGAAGCTTTCTTT TRBJ1-1 TRBV29-1 many .
CASSSHNRDGYTF TGTGCCAGCAGCTCACATAACCGGGATGGCTACACCTTC TRBJ1-2 TRBV7-9 few .
CASSFAGLDEQYF TGTGCCAGCAGCTTCGCGGGGTTGGACGAGCAGTACTTC TRBJ2-7 TRBV5-8 many .
CASAGGYEQYF TGTGCCAGCGCCGGGGGCTACGAGCAGTACTTC TRBJ2-7 TRBV6-6 many .
CASSQAPQVNSPLHF TGCGCCAGCAGCCAAGCCCCCCAAGTTAATTCACCCCTCCACTTT TRBJ1-6 TRBV4-3 few .
CASSPGTDNSPLHF TGTGCCAGCTCACCCGGGACAGATAATTCACCCCTCCACTTT TRBJ1-6 TRBV18 many TRBD1
CSVDPLGLPPYNEQFF TGCAGCGTTGACCCGTTGGGCCTTCCCCCCTACAATGAGCAGTTCTTC TRBJ2-1 TRBV29-1 many .
CASRDGYGYTF TGTGCCAGCAGGGACGGTTATGGCTACACCTTC TRBJ1-2 TRBV25-1 many .
CASSVNDRATQYF TGTGCCAGCAGCGTAAATGACAGGGCTACGCAGTATTTT TRBJ2-3 TRBV9 few TRBD1
CASRPGTSGSIDTQYF TGTGCCAGCAGACCCGGGACTAGCGGGAGTATTGATACGCAGTATTTT TRBJ2-3 TRBV5-4 . TRBD2
CASSLTASTDTQYF TGTGCCAGCAGCTTAACGGCCTCCACAGATACGCAGTATTTT TRBJ2-3 TRBV11-3 many .
CSARDGGLASYEQYF TGCAGTGCTAGAGATGGTGGACTAGCATCCTACGAGCAGTACTTC TRBJ2-7 TRBV20-1 few TRBD2
CSAVTSGSNNEQFF TGCAGTGCCGTCACTAGCGGGTCAAACAATGAGCAGTTCTTC TRBJ2-1 TRBV20-1 many TRBD2
CSARGDFFRETQYF TGCAGTGCCCGAGGGGACTTCTTCAGAGAGACCCAGTACTTC TRBJ2-5 TRBV20-1 many .
CASSPQALELFF TGTGCCAGCTCACCTCAGGCCCTGGAACTGTTTTTT TRBJ1-4 TRBV18 many .
CSARDGGSAVYEQYF TGCAGTGCTAGAGACGGCGGGTCAGCAGTCTACGAGCAGTACTTC TRBJ2-7 TRBV20-1 many .
CSARVPSGANVLTF TGCAGTGCTAGAGTTCCCTCTGGGGCCAACGTCCTGACTTTC TRBJ2-6 TRBV20-1 many .
CASSLETGTGANVLTF TGTGCCAGCAGTTTAGAAACAGGGACTGGGGCCAACGTCCTGACTTTC TRBJ2-6 TRBV12-3/TRBV12-4 few .
CASSSRVKIDEQYF TGTGCCAGCAGCAGCCGTGTGAAAATTGACGAGCAGTACTTC TRBJ2-7 TRBV21-1 many .